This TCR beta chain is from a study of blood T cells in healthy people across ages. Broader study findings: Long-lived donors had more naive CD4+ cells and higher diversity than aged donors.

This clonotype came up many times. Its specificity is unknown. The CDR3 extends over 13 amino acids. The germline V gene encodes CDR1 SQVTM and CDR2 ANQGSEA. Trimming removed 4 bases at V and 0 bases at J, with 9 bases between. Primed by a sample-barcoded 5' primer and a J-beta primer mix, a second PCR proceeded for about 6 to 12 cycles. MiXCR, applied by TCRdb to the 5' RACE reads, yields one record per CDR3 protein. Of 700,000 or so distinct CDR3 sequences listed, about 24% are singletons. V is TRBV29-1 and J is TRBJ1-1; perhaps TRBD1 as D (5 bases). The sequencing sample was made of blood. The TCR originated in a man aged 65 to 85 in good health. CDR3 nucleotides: TGCAGCGTTGGCGGGGGGATGAACACTGAAGCTTTCTTT. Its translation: CSVGGGMNTEAFF.